Included here is one T cell receptor beta chain sequence, with context. This sample includes further DNA sequences coding for the same CDR3. In germline, CDR1 is SGHTA, CDR2 FQGNSA. The CDR3 is 15 residues long. V lost 1 base to trimming and J lost 2 bases, with 9 bases between them. The sample is drawn from a study of cytomegalovirus exposure and HLA in healthy donors. A multiplex PCR was run with 60 Vbeta primers and 13 Jbeta primers. The data were produced by immunoSEQ multiplex PCR, yet TCRdb's version contains in-frame clones alone and is incomplete. This table holds 210,000 or so clones, around 87% found once.

Material for sequencing was PBMCs. The origin of this receptor is a man aged 25 to 45 in good health and CMV-seronegative. The chain combines TRBV7-2 with TRBJ1-3, with D possibly being TRBD1 (6 bases). DNA for the CDR3: TGTGCCAGCAGCTTAGGGGGGGGGCCTGGAAACACCATATATTTT. Translated: CASSLGGGPGNTIYF.